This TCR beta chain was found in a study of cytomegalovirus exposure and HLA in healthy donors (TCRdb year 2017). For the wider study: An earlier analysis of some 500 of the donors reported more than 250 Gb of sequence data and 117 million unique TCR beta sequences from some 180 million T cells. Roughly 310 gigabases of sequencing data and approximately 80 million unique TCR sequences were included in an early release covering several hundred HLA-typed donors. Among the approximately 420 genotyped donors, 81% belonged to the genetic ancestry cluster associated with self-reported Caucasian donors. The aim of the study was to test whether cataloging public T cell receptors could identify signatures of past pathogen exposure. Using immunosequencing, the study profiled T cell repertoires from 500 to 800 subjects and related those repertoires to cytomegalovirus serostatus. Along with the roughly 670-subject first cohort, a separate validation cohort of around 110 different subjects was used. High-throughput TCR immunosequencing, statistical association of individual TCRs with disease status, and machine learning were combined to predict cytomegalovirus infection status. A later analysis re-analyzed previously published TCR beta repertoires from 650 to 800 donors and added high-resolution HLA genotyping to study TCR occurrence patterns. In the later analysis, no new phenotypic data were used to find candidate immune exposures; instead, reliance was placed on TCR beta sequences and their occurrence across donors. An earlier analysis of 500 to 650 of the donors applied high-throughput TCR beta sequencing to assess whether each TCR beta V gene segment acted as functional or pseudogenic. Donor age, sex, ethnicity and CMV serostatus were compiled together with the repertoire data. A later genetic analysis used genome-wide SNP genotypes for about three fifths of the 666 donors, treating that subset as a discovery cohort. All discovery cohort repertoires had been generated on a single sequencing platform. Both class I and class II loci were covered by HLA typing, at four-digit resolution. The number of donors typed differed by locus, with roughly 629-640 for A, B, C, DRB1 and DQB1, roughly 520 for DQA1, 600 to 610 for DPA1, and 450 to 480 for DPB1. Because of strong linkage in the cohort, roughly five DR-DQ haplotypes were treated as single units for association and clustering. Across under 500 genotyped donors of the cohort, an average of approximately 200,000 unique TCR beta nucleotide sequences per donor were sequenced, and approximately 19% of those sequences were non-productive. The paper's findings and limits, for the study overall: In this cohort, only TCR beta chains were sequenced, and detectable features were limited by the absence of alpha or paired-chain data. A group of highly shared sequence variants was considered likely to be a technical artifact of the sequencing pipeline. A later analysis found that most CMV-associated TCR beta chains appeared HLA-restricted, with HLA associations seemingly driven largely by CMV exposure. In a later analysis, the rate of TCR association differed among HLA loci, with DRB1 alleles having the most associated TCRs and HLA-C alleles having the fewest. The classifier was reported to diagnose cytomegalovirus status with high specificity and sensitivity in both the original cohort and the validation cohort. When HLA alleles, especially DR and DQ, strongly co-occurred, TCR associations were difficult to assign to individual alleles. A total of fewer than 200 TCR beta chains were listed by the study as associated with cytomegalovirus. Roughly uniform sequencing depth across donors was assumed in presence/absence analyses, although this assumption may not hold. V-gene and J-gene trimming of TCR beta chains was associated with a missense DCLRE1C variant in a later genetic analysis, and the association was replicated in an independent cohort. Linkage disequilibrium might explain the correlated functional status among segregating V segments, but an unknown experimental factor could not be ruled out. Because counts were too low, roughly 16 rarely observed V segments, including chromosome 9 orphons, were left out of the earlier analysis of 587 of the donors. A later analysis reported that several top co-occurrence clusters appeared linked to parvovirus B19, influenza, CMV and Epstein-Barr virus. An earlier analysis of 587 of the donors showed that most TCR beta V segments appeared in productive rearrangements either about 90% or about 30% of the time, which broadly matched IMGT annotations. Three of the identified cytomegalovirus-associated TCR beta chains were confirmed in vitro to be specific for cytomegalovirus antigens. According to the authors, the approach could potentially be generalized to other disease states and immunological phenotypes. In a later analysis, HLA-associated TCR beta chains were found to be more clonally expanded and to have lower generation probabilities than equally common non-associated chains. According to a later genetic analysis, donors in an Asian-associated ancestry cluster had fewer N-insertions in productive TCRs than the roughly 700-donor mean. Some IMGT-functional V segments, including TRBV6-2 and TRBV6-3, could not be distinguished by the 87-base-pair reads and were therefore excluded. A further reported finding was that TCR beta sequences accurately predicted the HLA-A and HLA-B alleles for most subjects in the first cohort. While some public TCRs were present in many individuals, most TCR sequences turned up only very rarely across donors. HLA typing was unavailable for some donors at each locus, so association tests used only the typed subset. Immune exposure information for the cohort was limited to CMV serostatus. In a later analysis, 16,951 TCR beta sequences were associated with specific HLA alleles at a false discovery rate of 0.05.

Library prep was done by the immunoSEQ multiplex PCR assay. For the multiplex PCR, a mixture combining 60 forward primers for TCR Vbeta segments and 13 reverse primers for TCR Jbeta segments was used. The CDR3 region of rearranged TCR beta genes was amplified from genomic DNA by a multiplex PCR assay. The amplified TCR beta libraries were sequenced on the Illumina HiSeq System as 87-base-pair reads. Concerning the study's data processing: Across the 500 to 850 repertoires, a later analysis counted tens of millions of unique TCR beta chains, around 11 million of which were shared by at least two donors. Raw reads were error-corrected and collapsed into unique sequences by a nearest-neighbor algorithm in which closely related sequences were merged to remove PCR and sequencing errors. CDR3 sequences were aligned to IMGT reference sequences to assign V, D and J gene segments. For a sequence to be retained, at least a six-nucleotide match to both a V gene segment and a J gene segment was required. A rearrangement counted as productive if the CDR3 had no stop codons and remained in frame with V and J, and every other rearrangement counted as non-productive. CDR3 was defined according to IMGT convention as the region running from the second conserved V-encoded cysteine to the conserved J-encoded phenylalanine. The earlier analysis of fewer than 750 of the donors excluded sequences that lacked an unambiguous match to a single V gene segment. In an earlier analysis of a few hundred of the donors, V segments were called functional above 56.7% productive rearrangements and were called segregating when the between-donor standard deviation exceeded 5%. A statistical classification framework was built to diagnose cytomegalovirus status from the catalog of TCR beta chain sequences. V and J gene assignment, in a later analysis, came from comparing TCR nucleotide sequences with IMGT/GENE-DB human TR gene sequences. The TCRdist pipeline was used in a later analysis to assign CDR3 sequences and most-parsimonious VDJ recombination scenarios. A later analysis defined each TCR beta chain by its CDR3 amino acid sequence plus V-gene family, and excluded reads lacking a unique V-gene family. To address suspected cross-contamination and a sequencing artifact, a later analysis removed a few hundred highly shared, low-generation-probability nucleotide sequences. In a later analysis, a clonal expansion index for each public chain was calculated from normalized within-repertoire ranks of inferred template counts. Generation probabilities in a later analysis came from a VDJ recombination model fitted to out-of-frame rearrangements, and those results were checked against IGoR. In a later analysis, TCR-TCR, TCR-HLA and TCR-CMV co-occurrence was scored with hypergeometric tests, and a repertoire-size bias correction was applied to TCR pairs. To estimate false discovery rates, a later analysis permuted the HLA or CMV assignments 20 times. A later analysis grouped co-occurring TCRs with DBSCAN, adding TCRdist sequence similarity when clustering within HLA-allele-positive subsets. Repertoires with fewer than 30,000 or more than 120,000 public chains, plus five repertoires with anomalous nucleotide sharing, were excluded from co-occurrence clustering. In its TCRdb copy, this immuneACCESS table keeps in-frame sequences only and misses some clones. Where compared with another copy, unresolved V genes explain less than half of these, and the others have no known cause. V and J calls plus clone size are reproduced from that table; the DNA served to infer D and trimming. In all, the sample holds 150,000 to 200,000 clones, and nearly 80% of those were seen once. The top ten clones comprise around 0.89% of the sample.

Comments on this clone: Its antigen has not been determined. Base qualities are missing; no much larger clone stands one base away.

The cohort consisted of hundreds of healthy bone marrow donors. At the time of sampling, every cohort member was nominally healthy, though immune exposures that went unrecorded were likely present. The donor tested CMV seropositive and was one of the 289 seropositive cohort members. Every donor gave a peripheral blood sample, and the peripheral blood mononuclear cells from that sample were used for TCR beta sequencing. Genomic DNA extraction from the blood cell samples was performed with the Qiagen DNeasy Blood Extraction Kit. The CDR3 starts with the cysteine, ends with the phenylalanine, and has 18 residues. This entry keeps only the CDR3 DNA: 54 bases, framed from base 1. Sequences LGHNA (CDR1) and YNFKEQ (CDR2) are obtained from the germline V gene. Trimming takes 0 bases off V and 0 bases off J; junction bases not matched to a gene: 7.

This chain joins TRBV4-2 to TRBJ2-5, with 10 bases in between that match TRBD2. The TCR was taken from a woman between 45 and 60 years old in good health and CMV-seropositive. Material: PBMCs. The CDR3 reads CASSQEPGTSEYQETQYF. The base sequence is TGTGCCAGCAGCCAAGAGCCCGGGACTAGCGAGTACCAAGAGACCCAGTACTTC.